The 8 T cell receptor beta chains below were found in one sample sequenced in a study of blood T cell repertoires in COVID-19. Assay: immunoSEQ multiplex PCR; the TCRdb copy retains only in-frame clones and omits some. Of about 100,000 clones in the sample, about 89% were seen once. The sequenced sample was peripheral blood. These receptors came from a woman aged 25 to 39 with acute or convalescent COVID-19.

This clone was counted between two and nine times. The rearrangement links TRBV13 to TRBJ2-7, with a tentative D call TRBD1 (6 bases). The CDR3 spans 14 residues. V gave up 5 bases and J gave up 3 bases, with 14 bases separating them. The germline V gene encodes CDR1 PRHDT and CDR2 FYEKMQ (reference sequence). CDR3 nucleotide sequence: TGTGCCAGCAGCGGCCGACAGGTTTTCTACGAGCAGTACTTC. Protein sequence: CASSGRQVFYEQYF.

The chain couples TRBV27 to TRBJ2-7, with 7 bases matching TRBD1. The CDR3 length is 13 residues. The V gene end was trimmed by 3 bases and the J gene end by 6 bases; junction bases not matched to a gene: 5. Germline V gives CDR1 MNHEY, CDR2 SMNVEV (reference sequence). The CDR3 spells CASSFKGAGEQYF. The DNA for the CDR3 is TGTGCCAGCAGTTTCAAGGGGGCGGGCGAGCAGTACTTC.

The CDR3 reads CASRSPYSNQPQHF. CDR3 DNA: TGTGCCAGCAGGAGTCCTTATAGCAATCAGCCCCAGCATTTT. The rearrangement uses TRBV6-5 and TRBJ1-5; no clear D gene. V was clipped by 6 bases and J by 0 bases, with 9 bases between them. CDR3 length: 14 amino acids. Germline loops: CDR1 MNHEY, CDR2 SVGAGI.

This chain joins TRBV7-2 and TRBJ1-4, with 7 positions matching TRBD1. J gave up 7 bases and V 5 bases, and 7 bases lay outside the gene matches. Per the germline V gene, CDR1 is SGHTA and CDR2 is FQGNSA. The length of the CDR3 is 14 residues. CDR3 nucleotide sequence: TGTGCCAGCAGCCAAGGGGGCGCGGTTGAAAAACTGTTTTTT. Translated: CASSQGGAVEKLFF.

The chain carries TRBV4-1 and TRBJ2-7, with D perhaps TRBD2 (6 bases). V dropped 2 bases and J dropped 0 bases, with 14 bases sitting between them. CDR1 is MGHRA and CDR2 is YSYEKL in the germline V gene. The CDR3 has 16 residues. This CDR3 is CASSQSDGLTSYEQYF. The CDR3 DNA is TGCGCCAGCAGCCAATCGGACGGACTAACCTCCTACGAGCAGTACTTC.

This clone was counted between two and nine times. This rearrangement joins TRBV7-3 to TRBJ2-1; 7 nucleotides align to TRBD2. The germline V gene encodes CDR1 SGHTA and CDR2 FQGTGA. J lost 4 bases, V lost 3 bases, and 6 bases had no gene match. This CDR3 spans 15 amino acids. The DNA for the CDR3 is TGTGCCAGCAGCTTCGGGGGGAGTCCTTACAATGAGCAGTTCTTC. It is translated as CASSFGGSPYNEQFF. Variable domain in full (rest from reference TRBV7-3 and TRBJ2-1): GAGVSQTPSNKVTEKGKYVELRCDPISGHTALYWYRQSLGQGPEFLIYFQGTGAADDSGLPNDRFFAVRPEGSVSTLKIQRTERGDSAVYLCASSFGGSPYNEQFFGPGTRLTVL.

J is TRBJ1-4 and V is TRBV12-5; a possible D gene is TRBD1 (6 bases). Deletions cut 5 bases from V and 4 bases from J, with 11 bases between. The CDR3 length is 14 residues. Germline V gene sequence: CDR1 LGHNT, CDR2 FRNRAP. The CDR3 DNA is TGTGCTAGTGGTGTCGGACAGATTAATGAAAAACTGTTTTTT. It yields the protein CASGVGQINEKLFF.

In this sample, this clone turned up once. CDR3 sequence (DNA): TGCGCCAGCAGCTTGATGTCGGGGGGGCACAATGAGCAGTTCTTC. Translated, it gives CASSLMSGGHNEQFF. The chain links TRBV5-1 to TRBJ2-1, with TRBD2 identical over 8 bases. The V segment lost 1 base and the J segment 5 bases; nucleotides outside the gene matches: 5. This CDR3 is built from 15 residues. Germline CDR1 and CDR2: SGHRS and YFSETQ.